The entry below describes one T cell receptor beta chain. This sample is drawn from a study of preoperative IRX-2 immunotherapy in early breast cancer. Trimming cost V 7 bases and J 1 base; bases outside gene matches: 4. This CDR3 region has 15 residues. Per germline, CDR1 SGHNT and CDR2 YENEEA. Treatment noted: preoperative locoregional IRX-2 cytokine immunotherapy. Patients received preoperative, locoregional IRX-2 cytokine immunotherapy in a phase Ib study. This table comes from immunoSEQ multiplex PCR, and its TCRdb copy is limited to in-frame clones, with some not included. The sample contains some 19,000 clones, over 80% of which appear only once.

This sequence was found in a human donor with breast cancer. This chain uses TRBV11-3 with TRBJ2-7, with 13 bases that match TRBD2. Sample: lymph node tissue, taken after IRX-2 immunotherapy. In DNA form, the CDR3 reads TGTGCCAGCACACGGACTAGCGGGAGTTCCTACGAGCAGTACTTC. Its translation is CASTRTSGSSYEQYF.